These 32 T cell receptor beta chains were all obtained from the same sample, sequenced in a study of shared T cell receptors in the human thymus. Only in-frame clones appear in the TCRdb table, and some are missing; sequencing was by immunoSEQ multiplex PCR. The table includes roughly 560,000 clones, approximately 78% detected once. The sample was also reused in another study, on human thymus T cells.

The sample taken for sequencing was thymocytes. Receptors were obtained from a boy less than two years old with a congenital heart defect.

CDR3 DNA: TGCGCCAGCAGCAACACCGGGACTAGCGGGCCACACACCTACGAGCAGTACTTC. It codes for CASSNTGTSGPHTYEQYF. V is TRBV5-1 and J is TRBJ2-7; 12 nucleotides align to TRBD2. The germline V gene encodes CDR1 SGHRS and CDR2 YFSETQ. The ends lost 4 bases at V and 2 bases at J; junction bases unmatched: 13. The CDR3 contains 18 residues.

The rearrangement links TRBV27 to TRBJ2-1, with a possible D match to TRBD2 (6 bases). In germline, CDR1 is MNHEY, CDR2 SMNVEV (reference sequence). This CDR3 is 17 amino acids long. V lost 6 bases and J 5 bases, leaving 23 bases between the germline ends. The DNA of the CDR3 is TGTGCCAGCAGCCAATACTCTGGCGGGATGAAGAACAATGAGCAGTTCTTC. This codes for CASSQYSGGMKNNEQFF.

The V gene is TRBV27, the J gene TRBJ2-7; the D gene is possibly TRBD1 (5 bases). The CDR3 extends over 15 amino acids. Germline V CDR1 and CDR2: MNHEY, SMNVEV (reference sequence). V lost 2 bases and J 2 bases, leaving 13 bases between the germline ends. In DNA, the CDR3 is TGTGCCAGCAGTTTAACGTCCAGGGCAGCCTACGAGCAGTACTTC. Protein: CASSLTSRAAYEQYF.

The rearrangement uses TRBV6-5 and TRBJ2-2; D remains ambiguous. This CDR3 has 15 amino acids. V lost 8 bases and J lost 1, with 14 bases in between. The V gene's germline CDR1 is MNHEY and CDR2 SVGAGI. Here the CDR3 DNA reads TGTGCCAGCCGACTTTGTGAAGGGAACACCGGGGAGCTGTTTTTT. Residues: CASRLCEGNTGELFF.

The chain is built from TRBV5-5 and TRBJ1-5; 7 positions agree with TRBD1. The CDR3 sequence is 17 residues long. Germline V gives CDR1 SGHKS, CDR2 YYEKEE (reference sequence). Trimming at V came to 4 bases and at J to 0 bases, leaving 10 bases not matched to a gene. The CDR3 coding sequence is TGTGCCAGCAGCCCAGACAGGGCTGAAGCTAGCAATCAGCCCCAGCATTTT. This sequence encodes CASSPDRAEASNQPQHF.

The chain uses TRBV15 and TRBJ2-1; 9 nucleotides agree with TRBD2. Germline V CDR1 and CDR2: LNHNV, YYDKDF (reference sequence). V lost 0 bases to trimming and J lost 7 bases; unmatched junction nucleotides: 10. The length of the CDR3 is 17 residues. Written as DNA, the CDR3 is TGTGCCACCAGCAGAGAGGGGCGGGAGGGAGTTTTTAATGAGCAGTTCTTC. Translating gives CATSREGREGVFNEQFF.

The chain is built from TRBV4-2 and TRBJ2-1; a weak D match, TRBD1 (7 bases). Deletions cut 4 bases from V and 5 bases from J, with 18 bases between. The germline V gene encodes CDR1 LGHNA and CDR2 YNFKEQ. The CDR3 sequence is 16 residues long. Written as DNA, the CDR3 is TGTGCCAGCAGCCGCAACAGGGGACTGGTACACAATGAGCAGTTCTTC. The encoded protein is CASSRNRGLVHNEQFF.

The chain has TRBV27 and TRBJ2-3, with 7 nucleotides matching TRBD1. V trimming: 10 bases; J trimming: 3 bases; junction bases outside the gene matches: 13. This CDR3 has 15 residues. The germline V gene has CDR1 MNHEY and CDR2 SMNVEV (reference sequence). The CDR3 loop is CATKHRGLGTDTQYF. Here the CDR3 DNA reads TGTGCCACCAAGCACAGGGGATTAGGTACAGATACGCAGTATTTT.

The DNA for the CDR3 is TGTGCCAGCAGCTCGGGACAGGGGGCGGCCGGGGAGCTGTTTTTT. It encodes CASSSGQGAAGELFF. The rearrangement uses TRBV7-2 and TRBJ2-2, with TRBD1 identical over 12 bases. The CDR3 consists of 15 residues. CDR1 and CDR2 from the germline V gene are SGHTA and FQGNSA. V shed 4 bases, J shed 6 bases, and the junction held 3 bases outside the gene matches.

Comment on this clone: Distinct nucleotide sequences in the sample also encode this CDR3. The chain carries TRBV28 and TRBJ2-2; tentatively, D is TRBD1 (6 bases). The CDR3 totals 14 residues. With 6 bases removed from V and 4 bases from J, the gap between germline ends came to 12 bases. Germline loops: CDR1 MDHEN, CDR2 SYDVKM. The CDR3 is CASSLRGGTGELFF. CDR3 in DNA: TGTGCCAGCAGCCTCCGAGGGGGCACCGGGGAGCTGTTTTTT.

The chain recombines TRBV2 with TRBJ2-1; the match to TRBD2 covers 7 bases. Germline V gene sequence: CDR1 SNHLY, CDR2 FYNNEI. V trimming: 8 bases; J trimming: 2 bases; junction bases outside the gene matches: 6. There are 14 residues in the CDR3. The CDR3 coding sequence is TGTGCCAGCGGGAGGGATACCCCCTACAATGAGCAGTTCTTC. Translating gives CASGRDTPYNEQFF.

The chain links TRBV4-1 to TRBJ2-1; 7 bases are shared with TRBD2. The CDR3 consists of 17 residues. CDR1 and CDR2 (germline): MGHRA, YSYEKL. The junction had 10 bases not matched to a gene; V was cut back by 1 base and J by 4 bases. In nucleotides, the CDR3 is TGCGCCAGCAGCCAAGCCCCAGGGAGGGCCCTGTACAATGAGCAGTTCTTC. Its protein product is CASSQAPGRALYNEQFF.

The chain employs TRBV6-4 and TRBJ2-7; TRBD2 is a possible D gene (5 bases). CDR1 is MRHNA and CDR2 is SNTAGT in the germline V gene. V was clipped by 2 bases and J by 2 bases, with 13 bases between them. The CDR3 is made up of 15 amino acids. This CDR3 reads CASSDPSAEAYEQYF. CDR3 sequence (DNA): TGTGCCAGCAGTGACCCCTCAGCGGAGGCCTACGAGCAGTACTTC.

The sample holds a few counts of this clone. The genes are TRBV2 and TRBJ2-7; 9 bases are shared with TRBD1. This CDR3 spans 16 amino acids. Germline CDR1 reads SNHLY; CDR2 reads FYNNEI. V gave up 6 bases and J gave up 3 bases; unmatched junction bases: 12. CDR3 DNA: TGTGCCAGCAGGAGGACAGGGGAAGGCGTGGACTACGAGCAGTACTTC. Amino acid sequence: CASRRTGEGVDYEQYF.

This clone was counted a few times. The J gene is TRBJ2-7, the V gene TRBV7-2; 7 bases match TRBD1. Unmatched junction bases numbered 10, after V lost 5 bases and J lost 0 bases. Germline V lookup: CDR1 SGHTA, CDR2 FQGNSA. The CDR3 is 16 residues long. This CDR3 reads CASSPSGGTASYEQYF. CDR3 nucleotide sequence: TGTGCCAGCAGCCCCTCCGGTGGGACAGCCTCCTACGAGCAGTACTTC.

The rearrangement joins TRBV5-1 to TRBJ2-3; 10 bases match TRBD1. The CDR3 consists of 17 residues. CDR1 and CDR2 from the germline V gene are SGHRS and YFSETQ. J lost 3 bases, V lost 0 bases, and 7 bases had no gene match. The CDR3, as DNA: TGCGCCAGCAGCTTGGCCGGAAGGGGACAGGGGACAGATACGCAGTATTTT. This sequence encodes CASSLAGRGQGTDTQYF.

The chain is built from TRBV30 and TRBJ2-7; D might be TRBD1 (5 bases). CDR3 length: 14 residues. In germline, CDR1 is GTSNPN, CDR2 SVGIG (reference sequence). Trimming left V 0 bases short and J 2 bases short, with 11 bases between. Here the CDR3 DNA reads TGTGCCTGGAGTGTAAGGGGTAACCCCTACGAGCAGTACTTC. Amino acids: CAWSVRGNPYEQYF.

The gene calls are TRBV4-3 and TRBJ1-1, with 8 bases matching TRBD1. After removal of 4 bases from V and 6 bases from J, the junction contained 13 bases not matched to a gene. CDR1 LGHNA and CDR2 YSLEER come from the germline V gene. The CDR3 covers 16 residues. CDR3: CASSRSKDREVPEAFF. The CDR3 bases are TGCGCCAGCAGCCGCTCAAAGGACAGGGAGGTCCCTGAAGCTTTCTTT.

The rearrangement links TRBV14 to TRBJ2-1; 7 bases are shared with TRBD2. Germline-derived CDR1 and CDR2 are SGHDN and FVKESK. J was trimmed by 4 bases and V by 1 base; bases with no gene match: 4. The CDR3 length is 15 residues. The CDR3 DNA follows: TGTGCCAGCAGCCAAGCGGCTAGCGGATACAATGAGCAGTTCTTC. It encodes CASSQAASGYNEQFF.

Concerning this clone: At the DNA level, this CDR3 is encoded by other sequences in the same sample as well. CDR3: CASSAPSGSTDTQYF. In DNA form, the CDR3 reads TGTGCCAGCAGTGCACCTAGCGGGAGCACAGATACGCAGTATTTT. The chain combines TRBV9 with TRBJ2-3, with 8 bases matching TRBD2. The junction had 5 bases not matched to a gene; V was cut back by 5 bases and J by 0 bases. The CDR3 has 15 amino acids. Germline V CDR1 and CDR2: SGDLS, YYNGEE.

The gene calls are TRBV12-5 and TRBJ1-2, with a weak D call TRBD1 (6 bases). There are 14 residues in the CDR3. Trimming removed 6 bases at V and 4 bases at J, with 15 bases between. Germline V gives CDR1 LGHNT, CDR2 FRNRAP. The CDR3 loop is CASGKEGHLYGYTF. The CDR3 coding sequence is TGTGCTAGTGGGAAAGAGGGACACCTCTATGGCTACACCTTC.

This chain uses TRBV27 with TRBJ2-2, with D maybe TRBD1 (5 bases). The CDR3 length is 13 residues. CDR1 MNHEY and CDR2 SMNVEV come from the germline V gene (reference sequence). With 2 bases removed from V and 4 bases from J, the gap between germline ends came to 5 bases. The CDR3 sequence is CASSLDSTGELFF. The CDR3 DNA reads TGTGCCAGCAGTTTAGACAGCACCGGGGAGCTGTTTTTT.

This sequence joins TRBV5-8 and TRBJ1-1; D not certain. V shed 1 base and J shed 0 bases, with 10 bases lying between them. CDR3 length: 15 amino acids. CDR1 is SGHTS, CDR2 YDEGEE, per germline. The CDR3 nucleotides are TGTGCCAGCAGCTTGATCCACATTATGAACACTGAAGCTTTCTTT. Encoded protein: CASSLIHIMNTEAFF.

The rearrangement joins TRBV4-3 to TRBJ2-4; D is perhaps TRBD2 (5 bases). This CDR3 has 17 residues. Trimming pared 3 bases from V and 0 bases from J, leaving 15 bases between. In germline, CDR1 is LGHNA, CDR2 YSLEER. The CDR3 DNA is TGCGCCAGCAGCCACACGCCTAGCCCCTCAGCCAAAAACATTCAGTACTTC. This gives the protein CASSHTPSPSAKNIQYF.

The CDR3 protein is CASSLGASRELFF. CDR3 DNA: TGTGCCAGCAGCTTAGGTGCGAGCCGGGAGCTGTTTTTT. The V call is TRBV13, the J call TRBJ2-2; D remains ambiguous. V gave up 0 bases and J gave up 9 bases, with 8 bases separating them. The germline gives CDR1 PRHDT, CDR2 FYEKMQ (reference sequence). This CDR3 spans 13 amino acids.

The V call is TRBV27, the J call TRBJ2-3; D possibly corresponds to TRBD1 (6 bases). This CDR3 has 15 residues. V was clipped by 3 bases and J by 0 bases, with 10 bases between them. Germline assignment: CDR1 MNHEY and CDR2 SMNVEV (reference sequence). The chain's CDR3 is CASSLRTESTDTQYF. The CDR3, as DNA: TGTGCCAGCAGTTTGAGGACAGAGAGCACAGATACGCAGTATTTT.

The chain links TRBV6-5 to TRBJ2-6, with a tentative D call TRBD2 (5 bases). The CDR3 is 15 residues long. Germline loops: CDR1 MNHEY, CDR2 SVGAGI. Trimming pared 7 bases from V and 3 bases from J, leaving 13 bases between. In DNA form, the CDR3 reads TGTGCCAGCATGGCGGGCAAGGGTGGGGCCAACGTCCTGACTTTC. This translates into CASMAGKGGANVLTF.

V is TRBV21-1 and J is TRBJ2-1; the DNA was not used to check the table's D call, TRBD2. TRBV21-1 is assigned pseudogene status. The length of the CDR3 is 17 residues. The CDR3 sequence is CASSALTSGSSYNEQFF. CDR3 bases: TGTGCCAGCAGCGCGCTGACTAGCGGGAGTTCCTACAATGAGCAGTTCTTC.

This chain connects TRBV6-5 to TRBJ2-7; weak D call: TRBD1 (5 bases). Per the germline V gene, CDR1 is MNHEY and CDR2 is SVGAGI. This CDR3 has 11 amino acids. Trimming stripped 8 bases from V and 2 bases from J, with 7 bases between. The CDR3 reads CASGAPYEQYF. The CDR3 DNA reads TGTGCCAGCGGGGCCCCCTACGAGCAGTACTTC.

As regards this clone: The sample carries other DNA sequences with the same CDR3. This chain connects TRBV4-3 to TRBJ2-5; 8 bases agree with TRBD2. This CDR3 has 14 amino acids. Germline loops: CDR1 LGHNA, CDR2 YSLEER. The J segment lost 3 bases and the V segment lost 3 bases, leaving 3 bases of the junction unmatched. CDR3 sequence (DNA): TGCGCCAGCAGCCATCGAGCGGGAGAAGAGACCCAGTACTTC. It specifies CASSHRAGEETQYF.

The V gene is TRBV25-1, the J gene TRBJ1-1; D not resolved. This CDR3 region has 17 residues. The germline V and J ends were trimmed by 1 base and 5 bases, with 20 bases remaining between them. CDR1 MGHDK and CDR2 SYGVNS come from the germline V gene. This chain's CDR3 is CASSESTGLGRLTEAFF. The CDR3 region has the DNA TGTGCCAGCAGTGAATCGACGGGGTTAGGGAGATTGACTGAAGCTTTCTTT.

The rearrangement joins TRBV28 to TRBJ2-7; D might be TRBD2 (6 bases). With 8 bases removed from V and 8 bases from J, the gap between germline ends came to 13 bases. The CDR3 length is 11 residues. CDR1 and CDR2 (germline): MDHEN, SYDVKM. The CDR3 DNA follows: TGTGCCAGCGGGCGGGGCCTTCAGCAGTACTTC. Encoded protein: CASGRGLQQYF.